This TCR beta chain was documented in a study of T-cell reconstitution after alpha-beta-depleted transplantation in children. Points from the study as a whole: Elevated TCRbeta diversity at day 60 was traced, in some patients, to surviving recipient T cells and thymic progenitors. The authors attributed T-cell counts and diversity one year after transplant mostly to newly produced T cells. Reportedly, roughly two months post-transplant, alpha-beta T cells arose from several hundred expanded graft clones.

This clonotype was picked up a small number of times. What it binds is unknown. Germline-derived CDR1 and CDR2 are DFQATT and SNEGSKA (reference sequence). The CDR3 spans 12 residues. Trimming shortened V by 6 bases and J by 4 bases, and 12 bases separated the two germline ends. Unique molecular identifiers featured in how the TCRbeta library was prepared. TCRdb passed the PCR reads through MiXCR, listing each CDR3 protein once. Seen here are approximately 230,000 distinct CDR3 sequences, roughly a quarter observed once, and the top ten hold about 4.8%. The sequences come from PBMCs, mostly from graft donor cells, collected 360 days after TCRalphabeta/CD19-depleted stem cell transplant. This clonotype originated in a female patient between 2 and 15 years old who had a stem cell transplant for congenital amegakaryocytic thrombocytopenia, so the T cells may come from the graft donor. V and J are TRBV20-1 and TRBJ2-5, with D possibly matching TRBD1 (6 bases). The CDR3 DNA sequence: TGCAGTGCCCCGGGACACCTAGAGACCCAGTACTTC. It translates to CSAPGHLETQYF.